These T cell receptor beta chains were read from a single sample in a study of shared clonotypes between healthy human individuals. Assay: immunoSEQ multiplex PCR; the TCRdb copy retains only in-frame clones and omits some. The sample holds roughly 1 million clones, 70% to 80% seen once. The sample consisted of memory CD4+ T cells from PBMCs. The receptors here all came from a man aged 18 to 35 in good health. Some clones in this sample may be carry-over from other donors' samples. The CDR3 runs from the conserved cysteine through the conserved F or W. D genes are given only for firm matches. Rows may omit the clone size; those that give it use once, few, many or a size class.

TRBV28	-	TRBJ1-1	TRBD1	TGTGCCAGCAGTTTCGGACAGGAGCACACTGAAGCTTTCTTT	CASSFGQEHTEAFF
TRBV7-9	once	TRBJ2-7	-	TGTGCCAGCAGCTTGGGGGGAGTTTCGCGGGAGCAGTACTTC	CASSLGGVSREQYF
TRBV4-2	-	TRBJ2-2	TRBD2	TGTGCCAGCAGCCGAGGACTAGCGGGAGGAGTTAACACCGGGGAGCTGTTTTTT	CASSRGLAGGVNTGELFF
TRBV11-3	-	TRBJ2-1	-	TGTGCCAGCAGCTTCCAATACAATGAGCAGTTCTTC	CASSFQYNEQFF
TRBV5-8	-	TRBJ1-2	TRBD1	TGTGCCAGCAGCGGGAGACAGGGGGCGCGGTATGGCTACACCTTC	CASSGRQGARYGYTF
TRBV18	-	TRBJ1-5	-	TGTGCCAGCTCATCAGAACTACATCAGCCCCAGCATTTT	CASSSELHQPQHF
TRBV7-3	-	TRBJ2-5	TRBD2	TGTGCCAGCAGCTCTCGGGTGGGAGGGCAAGAGACCCAGTACTTC	CASSSRVGGQETQYF
TRBV5-4	-	TRBJ2-2	-	TGTGCCAGCAGCTTGCGGGGACTGGACTCCGGGGAGCTGTTTTTT	CASSLRGLDSGELFF
TRBV6-5	-	TRBJ2-7	-	TGTGCCAGCACCAAGGGGGTCGGATCCTACGAGCAGTACTTC	CASTKGVGSYEQYF
TRBV28	few	TRBJ1-2	TRBD1	TGTGCCAGCAGTTCGACAGGGACGGGTGGCTACACCTTC	CASSSTGTGGYTF
TRBV5-5	-	TRBJ2-7	-	TGTGCCAGCAGCTTACGGGGGAGCGCCTACGAGCAGTACTTC	CASSLRGSAYEQYF
TRBV4-3	-	TRBJ1-4	-	TGCGCCAGCAGCCAGGTTATGGCAACTAATGAAAAACTGTTTTTT	CASSQVMATNEKLFF
TRBV28	-	TRBJ2-1	-	TGTGCCAGCAGCTCGGGACAAAATGAGCAGTTCTTC	CASSSGQNEQFF
TRBV7-2	-	TRBJ1-5	TRBD1	TGTGCCAGCAGCTATTCAGGGGGCATCAATCAGCCCCAGCATTTT	CASSYSGGINQPQHF
TRBV5-6	-	TRBJ2-3	-	TGTGCCAGCAGCTCTCCCCCGCGGGGCACAGATACGCAGTATTTT	CASSSPPRGTDTQYF
TRBV5-1	-	TRBJ2-5	-	TGCGCCAGCAGAGACGACAGACCTGAGACCCAGTACTTC	CASRDDRPETQYF
TRBV9	once	TRBJ1-5	-	TGTGCCAGCAGCGTTGGGATAGGGACCCAGCCCCAGCATTTT	CASSVGIGTQPQHF
TRBV7-2	-	TRBJ1-2	TRBD1	TGTGCCAGCAGCCCCCGGGACAGGGGGAATTTTAACTATGGCTACACCTTC	CASSPRDRGNFNYGYTF
TRBV18	-	TRBJ2-1	TRBD2	TGTGCCAGCTCACCAGAGCGGGGCATCAATGAGCAGTTCTTC	CASSPERGINEQFF
TRBV5-8	-	TRBJ1-4	TRBD1	TGTGCCAGCAGCCGGATACAGGGGCGCGGTGAAAAACTGTTTTTT	CASSRIQGRGEKLFF
TRBV5-1	-	TRBJ2-7	TRBD2	TGCGCCAGCAGCCCGGGGGGGACTGGCTACGAGCAGTACTTC	CASSPGGTGYEQYF
TRBV19	-	TRBJ2-1	-	TGTGCCAGTAGTATAGAATCCGCTGGTGAGCAGTTCTTC	CASSIESAGEQFF
TRBV5-1	-	TRBJ2-3	-	TGCGCCAGCAGCTTGGGAGGGTCCCTAGTTTCAGATACGCAGTATTTT	CASSLGGSLVSDTQYF
TRBV5-1	-	TRBJ2-5	TRBD2	TGCGCCAGCAGCCAGGGACTAGCGGAAGAGACCCAGTACTTC	CASSQGLAEETQYF
TRBV7-6	-	TRBJ2-3	TRBD1	TGTGCCAGCAGCTTACGGGACAGGGGGCCAGATACGCAGTATTTT	CASSLRDRGPDTQYF
TRBV5-6	-	TRBJ1-1	-	TGTGCCAGCAGCTTGGGTTACGGGATAAGAAACACTGAAGCTTTCTTT	CASSLGYGIRNTEAFF
TRBV29-1	-	TRBJ2-1	TRBD2	TGCAGCGCCGAGCGGGGGGACAATGAGCAGTTCTTC	CSAERGDNEQFF
TRBV7-9	-	TRBJ2-3	-	TGTGCCAGCAGCCGCAACCAGGGGACAGATACGCAGTATTTT	CASSRNQGTDTQYF
TRBV29-1	-	TRBJ2-1	-	TGCAGCCAGCGGAGCTCCTACAATGAGCAGTTCTTC	CSQRSSYNEQFF
TRBV27	-	TRBJ1-5	-	TGTGCCAGCAGTTTAGGCAGGGAACAGCCCCAGCATTTT	CASSLGREQPQHF
TRBV30	-	TRBJ2-2	-	TGTGCCTGGACAGGGAGTACCACCGGGGAGCTGTTTTTT	CAWTGSTTGELFF
TRBV7-2	once	TRBJ2-5	-	TGTGCCAGCAGCACGGCAGGGACGAAGACCCAGTACTTC	CASSTAGTKTQYF
TRBV14	few	TRBJ2-7	TRBD1	TGTGCCAGCAGCGCTGATACCGGGACAGGGGGGTACGAGCAGTACTTC	CASSADTGTGGYEQYF
TRBV18	-	TRBJ1-1	-	TGTGCCAGCTCACCAGGGGGGGGCGCGTTGATTGAAGCTTTCTTT	CASSPGGGALIEAFF
TRBV5-1	-	TRBJ2-1	TRBD2	TGCGCCAGCAGCTTGGTGGTAGCGGGAGGGGTCAATGAGCAGTTCTTC	CASSLVVAGGVNEQFF
TRBV5-1	-	TRBJ2-3	-	TGCGCCAGCAGCTTGCTGGGACCCGCAGATACGCAGTATTTT	CASSLLGPADTQYF
TRBV6-6	-	TRBJ1-3	-	TGTGCCAGCATAAACGACTTGGACGGAAACACCATATATTTT	CASINDLDGNTIYF
TRBV30	-	TRBJ2-7	TRBD2	TGTGCCTGGAGGTGGGTAGCGGGAGCGGGGGAGCAGTACTTC	CAWRWVAGAGEQYF
TRBV30	-	TRBJ1-3	-	TGTGCCTGGAGCCTTGGGGGGCCTGGAAACACCATATATTTT	CAWSLGGPGNTIYF
TRBV7-8	-	TRBJ1-2	-	TGTGCCAGCAGCCTACGTCGTTCACAGGGAGTCTATGGCTACACCTTC	CASSLRRSQGVYGYTF
TRBV9	-	TRBJ2-1	TRBD2	TGTGCCAGCAGCGTAGATGCGGGAGGGTTCAGGGAGCAGTTCTTC	CASSVDAGGFREQFF
TRBV19	-	TRBJ2-2	-	TGTGCCTCTAGCCGGGGCCACCCGACCGGGGAGCTGTTTTTT	CASSRGHPTGELFF
TRBV7-6	-	TRBJ2-7	TRBD1	TGTGCCAGCAGCCCCCGAGGCGGGACAGGGTCCTACGAGCAGTACTTC	CASSPRGGTGSYEQYF
TRBV28	-	TRBJ2-3	-	TGTGCCAGCAGGGAAGGGGGAAGCACAGATACGCAGTATTTT	CASREGGSTDTQYF
TRBV11-3	-	TRBJ2-2	TRBD2	TGTGCCAGCAGCTTAGAATTAGCGGGAGGTTCCGGGGAGCTGTTTTTT	CASSLELAGGSGELFF
TRBV5-8	once	TRBJ2-3	-	TGTGCCAGCAGCTTTGGCAGGGGCGATGCCACAGATACGCAGTATTTT	CASSFGRGDATDTQYF
TRBV27	-	TRBJ2-5	TRBD1	TGTGCCAGCAGTCGCACTACAGGGGGAGAGACCCAGTACTTC	CASSRTTGGETQYF
TRBV2	-	TRBJ2-3	-	TGTGCCAGCAGTGGAAGGAGCGGGAGCACAGATACGCAGTATTTT	CASSGRSGSTDTQYF
TRBV11-2	-	TRBJ2-2	-	TGTGCCAGCAGCTTAGCCTGGGGGCCCGGGGAGCTGTTTTTT	CASSLAWGPGELFF
TRBV5-1	-	TRBJ2-7	TRBD1	TGCGCCAGCAGATGGGACAGGGACTACGAGCAGTACTTC	CASRWDRDYEQYF
TRBV28	-	TRBJ1-3	TRBD1	TGTGCCAGCTACGACAGGGGAGCTGGAAACACCATATATTTT	CASYDRGAGNTIYF
TRBV29-1	-	TRBJ2-3	TRBD2	TGCAGCGCAGTAGCGGGAGGGCCTACAGATACGCAGTATTTT	CSAVAGGPTDTQYF
TRBV28	-	TRBJ2-7	TRBD1	TGTGCCAGCAGTTTGCCGTCGGTTTGGACAGGGATGTACGAGCAGTACTTC	CASSLPSVWTGMYEQYF
TRBV7-2	-	TRBJ1-2	-	TGTGCCAGCAGTCCAAGGGGAAACTATGGCTACACCTTC	CASSPRGNYGYTF